This T cell receptor (beta chain) emerged from a study of post-analysis software for immune sequencing data. The overall study: As for disease course, relapsing-remitting, secondary progressive and progressive-relapsing multiple sclerosis were all included. Overall study findings and caveats: Compared with controls, patients had more of five TRBV segments, including TRBV5-6, TRBV5-1 and TRBV20-1. When compared against controls, multiple sclerosis patients showed significantly lower normalized Chao1 diversity. Pronounced co-clustering by F measure was evident among identically batched samples.

cDNA libraries for TCR beta contained unique molecular identifiers. T cells, about 0.95 to 10 million of them, yielded roughly 0.5 million cDNA molecules. Using its own MiXCR run on the PCR reads, TCRdb lists one record per CDR3 protein. The table records a few hundred thousand distinct CDR3 sequences, around 40% of them present only once. The CDR3 runs to 12 residues. Germline assignment: CDR1 SQVTM and CDR2 ANQGSEA. V lost 4 bases and J lost 5; bases outside the gene matches: 2. A note on this clonotype: The antigen is not known.

V usage is TRBV29-1 and J usage is TRBJ1-5; 7 positions agree with TRBD1. The material sequenced was blood. The receptor comes from a girl aged 10 to 17 with multiple sclerosis. The CDR3, as DNA: TGCAGCGTTGGCCAGGGGGATCAGCCCCAGCATTTT. It codes for CSVGQGDQPQHF.